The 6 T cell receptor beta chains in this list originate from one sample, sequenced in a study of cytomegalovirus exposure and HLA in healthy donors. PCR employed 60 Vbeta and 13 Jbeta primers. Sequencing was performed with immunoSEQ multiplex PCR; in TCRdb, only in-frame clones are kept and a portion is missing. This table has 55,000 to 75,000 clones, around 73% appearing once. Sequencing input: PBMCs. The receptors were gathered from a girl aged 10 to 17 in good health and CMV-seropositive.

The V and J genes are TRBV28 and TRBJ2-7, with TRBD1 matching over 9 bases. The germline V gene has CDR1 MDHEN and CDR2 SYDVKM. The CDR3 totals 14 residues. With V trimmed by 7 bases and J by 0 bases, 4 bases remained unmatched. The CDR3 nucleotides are TGTGCCAGCAACCGGGACAGGGACTCCTACGAGCAGTACTTC. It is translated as CASNRDRDSYEQYF.

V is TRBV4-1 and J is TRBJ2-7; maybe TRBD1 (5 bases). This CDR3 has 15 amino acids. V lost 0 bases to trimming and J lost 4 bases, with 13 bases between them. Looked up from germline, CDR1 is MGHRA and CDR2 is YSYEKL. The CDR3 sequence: CASSQDHSTVYEQYF. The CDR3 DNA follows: TGCGCCAGCAGCCAAGACCATTCGACAGTTTACGAGCAGTACTTC.

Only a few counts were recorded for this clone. The CDR3 DNA is TGTGCCAGTAGCCAGGGAATCCTCTATGGCTACACCTTC. Its protein product is CASSQGILYGYTF. V usage is TRBV19 and J usage is TRBJ1-2, with a tentative D call TRBD1 (5 bases). V was trimmed by 6 bases and J by 4 bases, leaving 12 bases between them. The CDR3 length is 13 residues. Germline V gene sequence: CDR1 LNHDA, CDR2 SQIVND (reference sequence).

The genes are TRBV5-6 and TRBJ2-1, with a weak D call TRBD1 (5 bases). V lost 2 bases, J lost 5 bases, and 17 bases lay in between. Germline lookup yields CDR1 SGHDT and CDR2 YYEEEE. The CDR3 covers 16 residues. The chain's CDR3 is CASSFLGRTPHNEQFF. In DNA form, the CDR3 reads TGTGCCAGCAGCTTTCTGGGGCGGACACCCCACAATGAGCAGTTCTTC.

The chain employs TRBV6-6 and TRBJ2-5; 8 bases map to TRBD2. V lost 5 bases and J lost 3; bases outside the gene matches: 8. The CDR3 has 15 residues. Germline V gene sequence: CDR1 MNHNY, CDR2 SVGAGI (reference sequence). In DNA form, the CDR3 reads TGTGCCAGCAGTGGCCGGGACGGGAGGGAAGAGACCCAGTACTTC. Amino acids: CASSGRDGREETQYF.

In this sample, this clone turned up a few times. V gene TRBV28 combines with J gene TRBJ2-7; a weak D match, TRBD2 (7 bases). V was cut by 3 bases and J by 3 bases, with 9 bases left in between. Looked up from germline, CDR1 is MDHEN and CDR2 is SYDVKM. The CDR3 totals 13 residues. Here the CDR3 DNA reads TGTGCCAGCAGTTTCGGGGGGCTCTACGAGCAGTACTTC. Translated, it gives CASSFGGLYEQYF. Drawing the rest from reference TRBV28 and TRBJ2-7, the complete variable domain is DVKVTQSSRYLVKRTGEKVFLECVQDMDHENMFWYRQDPGLGLRLIYFSYDVKMKEKGDIPEGYSVSREKKERFSLILESASTNQTSMYLCASSFGGLYEQYFGPGTRLTVT.